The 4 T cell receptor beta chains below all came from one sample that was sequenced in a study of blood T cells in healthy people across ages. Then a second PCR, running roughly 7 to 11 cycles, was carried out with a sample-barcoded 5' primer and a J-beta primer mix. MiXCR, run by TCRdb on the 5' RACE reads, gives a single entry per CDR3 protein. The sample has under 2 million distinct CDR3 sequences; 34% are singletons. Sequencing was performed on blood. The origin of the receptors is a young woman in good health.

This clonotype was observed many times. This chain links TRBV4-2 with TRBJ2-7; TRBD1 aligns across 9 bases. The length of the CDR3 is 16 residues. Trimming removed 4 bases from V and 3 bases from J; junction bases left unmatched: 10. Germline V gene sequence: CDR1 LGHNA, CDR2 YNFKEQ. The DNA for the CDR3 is TGTGCCAGCAGCCCCGAACAGGGGGCGTCGGACTACGAGCAGTACTTC. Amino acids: CASSPEQGASDYEQYF.

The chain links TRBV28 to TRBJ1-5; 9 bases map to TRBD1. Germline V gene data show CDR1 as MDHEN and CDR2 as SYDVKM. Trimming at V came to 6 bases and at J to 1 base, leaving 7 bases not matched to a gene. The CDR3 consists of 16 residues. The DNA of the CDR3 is TGTGCCAGCAGCAACGGCGACAGGGGGAGCAATCAGCCCCAGCATTTT. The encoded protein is CASSNGDRGSNQPQHF.

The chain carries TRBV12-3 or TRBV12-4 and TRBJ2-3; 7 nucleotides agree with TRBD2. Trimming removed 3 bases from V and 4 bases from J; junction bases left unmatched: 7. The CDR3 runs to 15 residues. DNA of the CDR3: TGTGCCAGCAGTTTTTTAAGCGGGAAGGCAGATACGCAGTATTTT. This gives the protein CASSFLSGKADTQYF.

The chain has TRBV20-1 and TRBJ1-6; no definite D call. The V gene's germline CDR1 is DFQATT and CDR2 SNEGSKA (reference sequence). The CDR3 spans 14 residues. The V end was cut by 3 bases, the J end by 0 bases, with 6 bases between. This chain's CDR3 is CSASGSSYNSPLHF. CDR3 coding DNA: TGCAGTGCTAGCGGTAGCTCCTATAATTCACCCCTCCACTTT.